This record concerns one T cell receptor (beta chain) sequence. Its specificity is unknown. The read halts 3 residues ahead of the CDR3 end, with the missing end drawn from the germline J gene. The CDR3 totals 16 residues. Germline V gene data show CDR1 as MNHEY and CDR2 as SVGEGT. The data were produced by immunoSEQ multiplex PCR, yet TCRdb's version contains in-frame clones alone and is incomplete. This specimen shows about 20,000 clones; the ten leading clones hold around 5.2%. The data are from a study of T cells in women clearing cervical HPV infection. Study information: Case blood was drawn when the lesion was first found; control blood after infection became undetectable. Case blood was drawn a median roughly 160 days after lesion detection. With HLA typing for only a few women, HLA confounding remains possible. Study findings and constraints: A classifier using richness and V gene abundances reached an AUC of over 0.75.

V usage is TRBV6-2 or TRBV6-3 and J usage is TRBJ2-3; tentative D call: TRBD1 (6 bases). The specimen sequenced was blood buffy coat. This sequence was found in a woman aged 18-69 years with a cervical HPV16 infection that either progressed to CIN3+ or cleared (not recorded which). The CDR3 loop reads CASSYSGTYSNQPQYF. The part of the CDR3 DNA that was read is TGTGCCAGCAGTTACTCCGGGACATATAGCAATCAGCCG.